Shown below are 23 T cell receptor beta chains from a single sample sequenced in a study of T cells in localized non-small cell lung cancer. Here immunoSEQ multiplex PCR was the method, and the copy in TCRdb shows in-frame clones only, minus some. The sample carries about 48,000 clones, approximately 75% recorded once. Sequenced here: peripheral blood, sampled before any cancer treatment. The origin of the receptors is a man aged 35 to 69 with stage I squamous cell lung carcinoma.

The V and J genes are TRBV5-5 and TRBJ2-1; 7 bases are a match to TRBD2. Germline CDR1 reads SGHKS; CDR2 reads YYEKEE (reference sequence). This CDR3 is built from 13 residues. The J segment lost 9 bases and the V segment lost 1 base, leaving 4 bases of the junction unmatched. The CDR3 nucleotides read TGTGCCAGCAGCTTGAGATCGGGGGGTGAGCAGTTCTTC. Its translation is CASSLRSGGEQFF. Based on the CDR3 plus reference TRBV5-5 and TRBJ2-1, the full variable domain is DAGVTQSPTHLIKTRGQQVTLRCSPISGHKSVSWYQQVLGQGPQFIFQYYEKEERGRGNFPDRFSARQFPNYSSELNVNALLLGDSALYLCASSLRSGGEQFFGPGTRLTVL.

This chain uses TRBV27 with TRBJ1-6, with 7 bases identical to TRBD1. Germline CDR1 MNHEY, CDR2 SMNVEV (reference sequence). V lost 3 bases to trimming and J lost 5 bases; unmatched junction nucleotides: 1. The CDR3 contains 14 residues. The CDR3 loop is CASSLDRNNSPLHF. In DNA, the CDR3 is TGTGCCAGCAGTTTGGACAGGAATAATTCACCCCTCCACTTT.

J is TRBJ2-7 and V is TRBV6-5, with a tentative D call TRBD1 (6 bases). Trimming stripped 6 bases from V and 3 bases from J, with 9 bases between. Germline V gives CDR1 MNHEY, CDR2 SVGAGI. The CDR3 consists of 12 residues. CDR3 loop: CASRGQIYEQYF. CDR3 bases: TGTGCCAGCAGAGGACAGATCTACGAGCAGTACTTC.

The chain joins TRBV6-5 to TRBJ2-3; tentative D call: TRBD2 (6 bases). V was trimmed by 11 bases and J by 0 bases, leaving 12 bases between them. This CDR3 comprises 13 residues. From germline, CDR1 is MNHEY and CDR2 SVGAGI. DNA for the CDR3: TGTGCCTGTCGGGAGACCAGCACAGATACGCAGTATTTT. It codes for CACRETSTDTQYF.

The table lists this clone with a few counts. The rearrangement links TRBV7-2 to TRBJ2-2; perhaps D is TRBD1 or TRBD2 (5 bases each). From germline, CDR1 is SGHTA and CDR2 FQGNSA. The CDR3 is 16 amino acids. The V and J ends lost 2 bases and 6 bases respectively, with 16 bases between them. CDR3 nucleotide sequence: TGTGCCAGCAGCTTACAGGGAGTAAGGAATTCCGGGGAGCTGTTTTTT. Amino acids: CASSLQGVRNSGELFF. Full variable domain (remainder filled in from reference TRBV7-2 and TRBJ2-2): GAGVSQSPSNKVTEKGKDVELRCDPISGHTALYWYRQSLGQGLEFLIYFQGNSAPDKSGLPSDRFSAERTGGSVSTLTIQRTQQEDSAVYLCASSLQGVRNSGELFFGEGSRLTVL.

The chain is built from TRBV11-2 and TRBJ1-6; tentatively, D is TRBD1 (5 bases). Deletions cut 5 bases from V and 7 bases from J, with 21 bases between. Germline lookup yields CDR1 SGHAT and CDR2 FQNNGV. This CDR3 comprises 17 residues. CDR3 amino acids: CASSRQVRTGGNSPLHF. The CDR3 region has the DNA TGTGCCAGCAGCCGGCAAGTGCGAACGGGGGGAAATTCACCCCTCCACTTT.

The chain uses TRBV11-3 and TRBJ2-1; weak D call: TRBD1 (6 bases). Between the trimmed V and J ends, which lost 5 bases and 8 bases, there was a span of 16 bases. CDR3 size: 14 residues. The germline V gene encodes CDR1 SGHNT and CDR2 YENEEA. The CDR3 DNA reads as TGTGCCAGCAGCGTCGCAGGGGCGGCACATGAGCAGTTCTTC. Its translation: CASSVAGAAHEQFF.

The DNA for the CDR3 is TGTGCCAGCAGTAATCCCGGGGGCGGTGAAAAACTGTTTTTT. This encodes CASSNPGGGEKLFF. V is TRBV6-6 and J is TRBJ1-4, with TRBD1 as a possible D gene (6 bases). Trimming stripped 5 bases from V and 7 bases from J, with 14 bases between. This CDR3 has 14 residues. Germline values: CDR1 MNHNY, CDR2 SVGAGI (reference sequence).

The chain carries TRBV28 and TRBJ1-1; 7 bases map to TRBD1. The V segment lost 6 bases and the J segment 7 bases; nucleotides outside the gene matches: 8. There are 13 residues in the CDR3. The germline gives CDR1 MDHEN, CDR2 SYDVKM. The CDR3: CASSYYRDSEAFF. CDR3 nucleotide sequence: TGTGCCAGCAGCTACTACCGGGACAGTGAAGCTTTCTTT.

The chain is built from TRBV11-2 and TRBJ2-7, with 8 positions matching TRBD1. The germline V gene encodes CDR1 SGHAT and CDR2 FQNNGV. The CDR3 totals 14 residues. The ends lost 5 bases at V and 3 bases at J; junction bases unmatched: 6. In DNA, the CDR3 is TGTGCCAGCAGCGCTCAAACAGGGGGCTACGAGCAGTACTTC. Protein sequence: CASSAQTGGYEQYF.

The chain uses TRBV30 and TRBJ2-7; D call uncertain. Deletions cut 4 bases from V and 13 bases from J, with 20 bases between. Germline loops: CDR1 GTSNPN, CDR2 SVGIG (reference sequence). The CDR3 is 12 amino acids. CDR3 nucleotide sequence: TGTGCCTGGACGGACCTGGCCTACGTTGACTACTTC. As protein: CAWTDLAYVDYF.

The V call is TRBV5-1, the J call TRBJ2-1; possibly TRBD2 for D (6 bases). The CDR3 runs to 16 residues. Trimming cost V 4 bases and J 6 bases, with 20 bases left between them. CDR1 and CDR2 from the germline V gene are SGHRS and YFSETQ. The CDR3 coding sequence is TGCGCCAGCAGCGAAATCGCGGGACGACGGATCAATGAGCAGTTCTTC. Residues: CASSEIAGRRINEQFF.

V is TRBV16 and J is TRBJ1-1; D gene ambiguous. CDR1 and CDR2 from the germline V gene are KGHSY and FQNENV. CDR3 length: 13 residues. Trimming pared 4 bases from V and 0 bases from J, leaving 6 bases between. CDR3 bases: TGTGCCAGCAGCCTTACAGTGAACACTGAAGCTTTCTTT. As protein: CASSLTVNTEAFF.

V is TRBV7-2 and J is TRBJ1-4, with D possibly matching TRBD1 (6 bases). Per the germline V gene, CDR1 is SGHTA and CDR2 is FQGNSA. Trimming pared 8 bases from V and 0 bases from J, leaving 10 bases between. This CDR3 comprises 14 residues. The CDR3 DNA sequence: TGTGCCAGCCGCGGACAGACAACTAATGAAAAACTGTTTTTT. It specifies CASRGQTTNEKLFF.

The chain combines TRBV7-6 with TRBJ2-2; no clear D. V lost 5 bases to trimming and J lost 6 bases, with 10 bases between them. There are 13 residues in the CDR3. The germline gives CDR1 SGHVS, CDR2 FNYEAQ. The chain's CDR3 is CASSPVRAGELFF. DNA for the CDR3: TGTGCCAGCAGCCCCGTTAGGGCCGGGGAGCTGTTTTTT.

This clone occurred once. V is TRBV4-1 and J is TRBJ1-4, with TRBD1 matching over 11 bases. The trim removed 0 bases at V and 8 bases at J, leaving 5 bases unmatched. Germline V gene data show CDR1 as MGHRA and CDR2 as YSYEKL. There are 16 residues in the CDR3. CDR3 sequence: CASSQERGQGGEKLFF. In nucleotides, the CDR3 is TGCGCCAGCAGCCAAGAAAGGGGACAGGGGGGGGAAAAACTGTTTTTT.

This rearrangement joins TRBV28 to TRBJ2-1; possibly TRBD2 for D (6 bases). Trimming stripped 2 bases from V and 9 bases from J, with 11 bases between. Germline assignment: CDR1 MDHEN and CDR2 SYDVKM. This CDR3 spans 13 amino acids. The CDR3 nucleotides are TGTGCCAGCAGTTTACTAGCGCAGGGTGAGCAGTTCTTC. Its translation is CASSLLAQGEQFF.

The chain has TRBV15 and TRBJ2-5; perhaps D is TRBD1 or TRBD2 (5 bases each). In germline, CDR1 is LNHNV, CDR2 YYDKDF (reference sequence). The V end lost 6 bases, the J end lost 2 bases, and 16 bases lay between the germline ends. The CDR3 runs to 15 residues. CDR3 in amino acids: CATSYFRGPQETQYF. CDR3 in DNA: TGTGCCACCAGTTACTTCCGGGGCCCTCAAGAGACCCAGTACTTC. The full variable domain, with the rest looked up from reference TRBV15 and TRBJ2-5, is DAMVIQNPRYQVTQFGKPVTLSCSQTLNHNVMYWYQQKSSQAPKLLFHYYDKDFNNEADTPDNFQSRRPNTSFCFLDIRSPGLGDTAMYLCATSYFRGPQETQYFGPGTRLLVL.

This clone was detected once. The chain links TRBV9 to TRBJ2-3; possibly TRBD1 for D (6 bases). The CDR3 loop spans 16 amino acids. The V gene's germline CDR1 is SGDLS and CDR2 YYNGEE. V was trimmed by 3 bases and J by 5 bases, leaving 19 bases between them. The CDR3 here is CASSEQGRLSIDTQYF. The CDR3 DNA follows: TGTGCCAGCAGCGAACAGGGCAGATTAAGTATAGATACGCAGTATTTT.

The V and J genes are TRBV10-1 and TRBJ2-3; D is perhaps TRBD1 (5 bases). With 2 bases removed from V and 4 bases from J, the gap between germline ends came to 13 bases. This CDR3 is 15 amino acids long. Germline lookup yields CDR1 WNHNN and CDR2 SYGVQD (reference sequence). Written as DNA, the CDR3 is TGCGCCAGCAGTGAGCCCAGGGAATGGGCAGATACGCAGTATTTT. This sequence encodes CASSEPREWADTQYF.

V and J are TRBV19 and TRBJ1-5; unclear D gene. Trimming cost V 3 bases and J 0 bases, with 9 bases left between them. Germline assignment: CDR1 LNHDA and CDR2 SQIVND (reference sequence). The CDR3 covers 15 residues. The CDR3 spells CASSMMADSNQPQHF. In DNA form, the CDR3 reads TGTGCCAGTAGTATGATGGCCGATAGCAATCAGCCCCAGCATTTT.

This CDR3 reads CASSPNRLNTEAFF. CDR3 nucleotide sequence: TGTGCCAGCTCACCTAACAGGCTGAACACTGAAGCTTTCTTT. This chain joins TRBV18 and TRBJ1-1; a possible D gene is TRBD1 (5 bases). The germline V and J ends were trimmed by 3 bases and 0 bases, with 8 bases remaining between them. The CDR3 consists of 14 residues. Germline V gene data show CDR1 as KGHSH and CDR2 as LQKENI.

The V and J genes are TRBV30 and TRBJ1-2, with D unclear. The germline CDR1 and CDR2 sequences are GTSNPN and SVGIG (reference sequence). V shed 8 bases and J shed 4 bases, with 14 bases lying between them. The CDR3 is made up of 12 amino acids. The CDR3 nucleotides read TGTGCCCGGGGAAATCCCGGCTATGGCTACACCTTC. Translation gives CARGNPGYGYTF.